This TCR beta chain was recorded in a study of blood T cell repertoires in COVID-19. Overall study context: PBMCs, B-cell-depleted T cells, or T cells provided the cDNA or gDNA that made up the material.

Profiling relied on immunoSEQ multiplex PCR, and the TCRdb table lists in-frame clones only, not all of them. The sample contains 35,000 to 50,000 clones, approximately 86% of which appear only once. The source of this sequence is a woman aged 80 or over with active COVID-19. The sequencing sample was made of peripheral blood.

The CDR3 nucleotides read TGTGCCAGCAGCTTAGCCCAGGGGAGCGGCTACGAGCAGTACTTC. It codes for CASSLAQGSGYEQYF. The chain joins TRBV7-6 to TRBJ2-7, with TRBD1 as a possible D gene (6 bases). Looked up from germline, CDR1 is SGHVS and CDR2 is FNYEAQ. This CDR3 is 15 amino acids long. V was shortened by 0 bases and J by 3 bases, with 12 bases between the two germline ends.